These T cell receptor beta chains were read from a single sample in a study of T cells in Graves' hyperthyroidism and ophthalmopathy. In TCRdb, the multiplex PCR reads were re-called with MiXCR into one record per CDR3 protein. Counted here are more than 300,000 distinct CDR3 sequences, about a sixth occurring once; the ten biggest clones make up around a third. The sequenced sample consisted of blood. Receptors originate from a woman aged 25 to 45 with Graves' hyperthyroidism that later progressed to Graves' ophthalmopathy. CDR3s include the opening cysteine and the closing phenylalanine or tryptophan. D genes are given only for firm matches. Some rows have no size entry. The others give once, few or many, or a class for an expanded clone.

TRBJ2-1 | - | TRBV24-1 | many | TGTGCCACCAGTGATTCCCCAACCTGGAACAATGAGCAGTTCTTC | CATSDSPTWNNEQFF
TRBJ1-1 | - | TRBV4-1 | many | TGCGCCAGCAGCCAATACGGGACGGCTCGCTTCACTGAAGCTTTCTTT | CASSQYGTARFTEAFF
TRBJ1-1 | - | TRBV28 | many | TGTGCCAGCAGTTCCCTCGGCGATGGTACTGAAGCTTTCTTT | CASSSLGDGTEAFF
TRBJ1-2 | TRBD1 | TRBV14 | few | TGTGCCAGCAGCCAAGAATGGGACAGGGGGTTCCCCTTTGTTTTTCCTAGCTCTGGCTACACCTTC | CASSQEWDRGFPFVFPSSGYTF
TRBJ1-4 | TRBD1 | TRBV7-9 | - | TGTGCCAGCAGCTCGGACAGGGATGGCGAAAAACTGTTTTTT | CASSSDRDGEKLFF
TRBJ1-2 | - | TRBV11-2 | few | TGTGCCAGCAGCTTAGAGTACAGGGACTATGGCTACACCTTC | CASSLEYRDYGYTF
TRBJ2-1 | - | TRBV5-1 | - | TGCGCCAGCAGCCCGCTTCCCGGGACGCATACCTACAATGAGCAGTTCTTC | CASSPLPGTHTYNEQFF
TRBJ1-4 | TRBD1 | TRBV28 | many | TGTGCCAGCAGTTTAGGCCCGGGACAGGGCATAACTAATGAAAAACTGTTTTTT | CASSLGPGQGITNEKLFF
TRBJ2-3 | TRBD2 | TRBV29-1 | few | TGCAGCGTCGATGGGCTAGCGGGACTCACAGATACGCAGTATTTT | CSVDGLAGLTDTQYF
TRBJ2-3 | - | TRBV6-2/TRBV6-3 | few | TGTGCCAGCAGTTACCGTGCGACAGATACGCAGTATTTT | CASSYRATDTQYF
TRBJ1-6 | TRBD1 | TRBV30 | many | TGTGCCTTCCGGGACAGGGCGAAGTGGGCTAATTCACCCCTCCACTTT | CAFRDRAKWANSPLHF
TRBJ2-5 | - | TRBV6-1 | - | TGTGCCAGCAGCCGGAGTTTGTCTGAGACCCAGTACTTC | CASSRSLSETQYF
TRBJ1-5 | - | TRBV5-1 | many | TGCGCCAGCAGCTTCTTTCCGGGACAAGATCAGCCCCAGCATTTT | CASSFFPGQDQPQHF
TRBJ1-2 | TRBD1 | TRBV12-3/TRBV12-4 | few | TGTGCCACCGGGGGGACAGGGGAGGACTATGGCTACACCTTC | CATGGTGEDYGYTF
TRBJ2-1 | TRBD1 | TRBV12-3/TRBV12-4 | - | TGTGCCAGCACCGGGGGACAGGGGGCCAATGAGCAGTTCTTC | CASTGGQGANEQFF
TRBJ1-1 | - | TRBV14 | - | TGTGCCAGCAGCCCCCGGTTCGAGGGGATGGACACTGAAGCTTTCTTT | CASSPRFEGMDTEAFF
TRBJ2-1 | TRBD1 | TRBV12-5 | many | TGTGCTAGTGGTTTGGACGGGACAGGGGAGCAGTTCTTC | CASGLDGTGEQFF
TRBJ1-1 | TRBD1 | TRBV6-1 | many | TGTGCCAGCAGTACGACAGGGTTTTGGACTGAAGCTTTCTTT | CASSTTGFWTEAFF
TRBJ2-3 | - | TRBV7-9 | few | TGTGCCAGCAGCTCCGGACAAGCCTTGACAGATACGCAGTATTTT | CASSSGQALTDTQYF
TRBJ1-2 | - | TRBV9 | - | TGTGCCAGCTCCCCCGGGCATTTGAGGTACACCTTC | CASSPGHLRYTF
TRBJ1-1 | - | TRBV7-9 | - | TGTGCCAGCAGCCACCTACCGGGACCGAACACTGAAGCTTTCTTT | CASSHLPGPNTEAFF
TRBJ2-2 | - | TRBV4-1 | many | TGCGCCAGCAGCCAAGATGGGGTAGTTGGGACCGGGGAGCTGTTTTTT | CASSQDGVVGTGELFF
TRBJ2-1 | TRBD2 | TRBV2 | - | TGTGCCAGCAAATTACTAGCGGGACTTAATGAGCAGTTCTTC | CASKLLAGLNEQFF
TRBJ1-1 | TRBD1 | TRBV28 | many | TGTGCCAGCAGTTCCCTTTATTTTCGGACAGGGACCACTGAAGCTTTCTTT | CASSSLYFRTGTTEAFF
TRBJ1-2 | TRBD1 | TRBV6-1 | few | TGTGCCATGAGAAGCGACAGGGCCTATGGCTACACCTTC | CAMRSDRAYGYTF
TRBJ2-7 | - | TRBV28 | many | TGTGCCAGCGGACTACTATACGAGCAGTACTTC | CASGLLYEQYF
TRBJ2-5 | TRBD2 | TRBV20-1 | many | TGCAGTGCTAGACCGTGGACTAGCGGGGGGCGGGAGACCCAGTACTTC | CSARPWTSGGRETQYF
TRBJ2-1 | - | TRBV5-5 | - | TGTGCCAGCAGCTTAAGGTCTCGGGGACCCTACAATGAGCAGTTCTTC | CASSLRSRGPYNEQFF
TRBJ1-1 | - | TRBV12-3/TRBV12-4 | - | TGTGCCAGCAGCTTAAATGAAGCTTTCTTT | CASSLNEAFF
TRBJ2-7 | TRBD1 | TRBV30 | many | TGTGCCTGGAGTGTATTGACAGGGGGCTACGAGCAGTACTTC | CAWSVLTGGYEQYF
TRBJ1-6 | - | TRBV20-1 | few | TGCAGTGCTACCTTATCGGGGTCACCCCTCCACTTT | CSATLSGSPLHF
TRBJ2-3 | TRBD2 | TRBV2 | - | TGTGCCAGTGGTGGACTAGGATCGCCCGATACGCAGTATTTT | CASGGLGSPDTQYF
TRBJ1-1 | - | TRBV28 | many | TGTGCCAGCAATACCTTTCAGCTGGATATGAACACTGAAGCTTTCTTT | CASNTFQLDMNTEAFF
TRBJ2-3 | TRBD2 | TRBV20-1 | many | TGCAGTGCTAGAGATGCGAGCGGGGGTCGCACAGATACGCAGTATTTT | CSARDASGGRTDTQYF
TRBJ1-3 | TRBD1 | TRBV28 | many | TGTGCCAGCAGTTTAGCAACGCGACAGGGGCAAGACACCATATATTTT | CASSLATRQGQDTIYF
TRBJ2-1 | TRBD1 | TRBV5-5 | few | TGTGCCAGCAGCTTGGCCCCCGGGACAGGGAAGAGTAATGAGCAGTTCTTC | CASSLAPGTGKSNEQFF
TRBJ1-2 | TRBD1 | TRBV2 | few | TGTGCCAGCAGGGCCGACAGGGGTTATGGCTACACCTTC | CASRADRGYGYTF
TRBJ2-1 | - | TRBV3-1 | many | TGTGCCAGCAGCCAATTGTCGGTTAGGAATGAGCAGTTCTTC | CASSQLSVRNEQFF
TRBJ1-1 | - | TRBV12-5 | many | TGTGCTAGTGGTTTGGTTTCCAGCTCTGAAGCTTTCTTT | CASGLVSSSEAFF
TRBJ1-1 | - | TRBV29-1 | many | TGCAGCGTCGTGTTGGCGGTACGGAACACTGAAGCTTTCTTT | CSVVLAVRNTEAFF
TRBJ2-7 | TRBD2 | TRBV4-1 | - | TGCGCCAGCAGCCAGGTGGTCGGGACTAGCGGGATCTCCTACGAGCAGTACTTC | CASSQVVGTSGISYEQYF
TRBJ2-7 | - | TRBV12-3/TRBV12-4 | many | TGTGCCAGCAGTTCCAGTCCACAGGGAAGCTACGAGCAGTACTTC | CASSSSPQGSYEQYF
TRBJ2-2 | TRBD2 | TRBV11-2 | - | TGTGCCAGCAGCTTAGCGGCGGGGGCCGGGGAGCTGTTTTTT | CASSLAAGAGELFF
TRBJ1-6 | TRBD1 | TRBV28 | few | TGTGCCAGCAGTCCAGCCGGGACAGGGGGGTATAATTCACCCCTCCACTTT | CASSPAGTGGYNSPLHF
TRBJ2-3 | - | TRBV11-2 | many | TGTGCCAGCAGCCCCGGACTCCATATTGATACGCAGTATTTT | CASSPGLHIDTQYF
TRBJ2-3 | TRBD2 | TRBV6-1 | many | TGTGCCAGCAGTCACATAGCGGGAGGACACACAGATACGCAGTATTTT | CASSHIAGGHTDTQYF
TRBJ1-3 | - | TRBV6-5 | - | TGTGCCAGGAGTTACGGGGATCTGGGAGGAAACACCATATATTTT | CARSYGDLGGNTIYF
TRBJ1-5 | - | TRBV6-6 | many | TGTGCCAGCAGTTACTCGAAGGGGGGCAAACAGCCCCAGCATTTT | CASSYSKGGKQPQHF
TRBJ2-5 | TRBD1 | TRBV11-2 | many | TGTGCCAGCAGCCCCCGGGACAGGGCGTTGGAGTACTTC | CASSPRDRALEYF
TRBJ2-3 | TRBD2 | TRBV12-3/TRBV12-4 | many | TGTGCCAGCAGTATACGACTAGCGGGGGGCCGATTCTCTAGCACAGATACGCAGTATTTT | CASSIRLAGGRFSSTDTQYF
TRBJ2-2 | - | TRBV19 | many | TGTGCCAGTAGTTCCCGAACCGGGGAGCTGTTTTTT | CASSSRTGELFF
TRBJ2-2 | - | TRBV27 | few | TGTGCCAGCACCTTACTAGGGGGGCTAGGCGGGGAGCTGTTTTTT | CASTLLGGLGGELFF
TRBJ2-1 | - | TRBV3-1 | few | TGTGCCAGCAGCCAAGCCAGCTACAATGAGCAGTTCTTC | CASSQASYNEQFF
TRBJ1-2 | TRBD1 | TRBV3-1 | many | TGTGCCAGCAGCCAAGGATACGGGACAGGGTCCAGTGGCTACACCTTC | CASSQGYGTGSSGYTF
TRBJ2-1 | TRBD2 | TRBV6-1 | few | TGTGCCAGCAGTGTTAGCGGGGGGGACCACAATGAGCAGTTCTTC | CASSVSGGDHNEQFF
TRBJ2-7 | - | TRBV14 | - | TGTGCCAGCAGCCAAGAACCTAGCGTCCCAGTCGGCTGGCAGTACTTC | CASSQEPSVPVGWQYF